This TCR beta chain was observed in a study of type 1 and type 2 diabetes patients. For the study at large: Samples came from type 1 diabetic, type 2 diabetic or nondiabetic people, recruited in China.

The PCR template was genomic DNA. A primer set of 30 forward and 13 reverse primers amplified the CDR3. TCRdb re-called the multiplex PCR reads with MiXCR, one entry per CDR3 protein. Found here are approximately 260,000 distinct CDR3 sequences, approximately 50% of them singletons; the top ten hold around 13%. Approximately 9.1 milliliters of peripheral blood were collected from each participant. Study-level findings and limits: Some expanded clones seen only in T1D might occur in additional T2D or control samples. Groups were not age- or gender-matched, which may bias interpretation.

As regards this clonotype: Its target is not known.

Sequencing used peripheral blood mononuclear cells (PBMCs). This receptor was identified in a man younger than 30 with type 2 diabetes.

The CDR3 protein is CASSFGWTYEKLFF. CDR3 DNA sequence: TGCGCCAGCAGCTTCGGGTGGACGTACGAAAAACTGTTTTTT. This chain uses TRBV5-1 with TRBJ1-4; the D is unclear. CDR1 and CDR2 (germline): SGHRS, YFSETQ. V lost 2 bases and J lost 8, with 13 bases in between. The CDR3 contains 14 residues.